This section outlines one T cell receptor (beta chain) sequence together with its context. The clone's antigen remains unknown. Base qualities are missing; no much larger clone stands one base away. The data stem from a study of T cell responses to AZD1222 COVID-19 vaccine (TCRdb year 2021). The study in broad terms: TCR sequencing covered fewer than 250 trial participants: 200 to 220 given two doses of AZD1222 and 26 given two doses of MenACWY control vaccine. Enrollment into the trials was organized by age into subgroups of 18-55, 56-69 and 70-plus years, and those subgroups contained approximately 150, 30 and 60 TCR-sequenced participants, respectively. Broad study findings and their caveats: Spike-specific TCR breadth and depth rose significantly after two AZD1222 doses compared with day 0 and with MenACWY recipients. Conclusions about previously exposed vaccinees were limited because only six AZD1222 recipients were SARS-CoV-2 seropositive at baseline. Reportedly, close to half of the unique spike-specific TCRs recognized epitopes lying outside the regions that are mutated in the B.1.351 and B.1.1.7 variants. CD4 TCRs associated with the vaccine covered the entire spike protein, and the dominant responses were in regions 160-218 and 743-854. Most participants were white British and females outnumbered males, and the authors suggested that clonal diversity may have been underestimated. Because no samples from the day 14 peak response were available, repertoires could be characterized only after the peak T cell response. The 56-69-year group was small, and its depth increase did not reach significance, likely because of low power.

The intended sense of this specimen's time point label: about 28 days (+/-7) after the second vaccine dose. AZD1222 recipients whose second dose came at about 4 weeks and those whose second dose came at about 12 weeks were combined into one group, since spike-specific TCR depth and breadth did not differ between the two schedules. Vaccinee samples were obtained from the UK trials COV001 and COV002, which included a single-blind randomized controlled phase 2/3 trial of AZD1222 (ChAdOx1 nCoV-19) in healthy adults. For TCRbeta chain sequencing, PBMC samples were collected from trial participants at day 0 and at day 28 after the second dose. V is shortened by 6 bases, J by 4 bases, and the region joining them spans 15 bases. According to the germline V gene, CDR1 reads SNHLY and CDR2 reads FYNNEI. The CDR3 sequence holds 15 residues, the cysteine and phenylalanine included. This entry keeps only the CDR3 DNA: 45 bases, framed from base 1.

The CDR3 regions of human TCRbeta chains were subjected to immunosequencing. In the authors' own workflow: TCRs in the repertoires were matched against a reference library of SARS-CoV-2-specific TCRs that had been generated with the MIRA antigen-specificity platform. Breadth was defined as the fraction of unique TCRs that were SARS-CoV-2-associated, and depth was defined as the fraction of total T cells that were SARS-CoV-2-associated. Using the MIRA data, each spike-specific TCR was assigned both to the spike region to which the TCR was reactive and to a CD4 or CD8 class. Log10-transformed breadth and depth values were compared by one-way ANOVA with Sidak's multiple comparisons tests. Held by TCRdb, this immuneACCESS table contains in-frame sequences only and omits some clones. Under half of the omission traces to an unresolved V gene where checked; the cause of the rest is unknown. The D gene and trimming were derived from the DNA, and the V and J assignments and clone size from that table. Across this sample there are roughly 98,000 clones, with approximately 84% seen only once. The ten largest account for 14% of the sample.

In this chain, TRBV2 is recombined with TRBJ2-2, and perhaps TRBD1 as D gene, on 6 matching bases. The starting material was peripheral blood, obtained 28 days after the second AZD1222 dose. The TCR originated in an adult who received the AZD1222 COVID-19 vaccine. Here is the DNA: TGTGCCAGCAGGGGGGCTAGCAAGTCCACCGGGGAGCTGTTTTTT. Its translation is CASRGASKSTGELFF. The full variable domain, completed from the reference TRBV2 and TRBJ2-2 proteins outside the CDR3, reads EPEVTQTPSHQVTQMGQEVILRCVPISNHLYFYWYRQILGQKVEFLVSFYNNEISEKSEIFDDQFSVERPDGSNFTLKIRSTKLEDSAMYFCASRGASKSTGELFFGEGSRLTVL.